This T cell receptor (beta chain) was retrieved from a study of beta chain features in type 1 diabetes. Study conclusions and caveats: Insertions at VDJ junctions were less frequent in type 1 diabetes patients. These patients also deleted more nucleotides at the same junctions. TCRB CDR3s from Type 1 diabetes patients were moderately but significantly shorter in all four CD4+ subsets.

This clone was counted between two and nine times. Antigen unknown. Every bit of the isolated RNA underwent reverse transcription, so sequencing read expressed TCRB transcripts. Clones were read by immunoSEQ multiplex PCR, and TCRdb kept only the in-frame ones, dropping some. The data show 300,000 to 450,000 clones, 10% to 15% seen once. Central memory, naive, regulatory and stem cell-like memory CD4+ cells were sorted by CD45RO/CCR7/CD25/CD127/CD95/CD27. The CDR3 is made up of 15 amino acids. Germline V gives CDR1 MNHEY, CDR2 SVGAGI. Trimming took 6 bases from V and 2 from J, leaving 13 bases between them.

The chain links TRBV6-5 to TRBJ2-2, with a weak D call TRBD2 (5 bases). This TCR derives from a woman aged 18-30 years with type 1 diabetes. The source material was naive CD4+ T cells from blood. The CDR3 DNA is TGTGCCAGCAGCCCCGGAGGCATAAACACCGGGGAGCTGTTTTTT. It specifies CASSPGGINTGELFF.